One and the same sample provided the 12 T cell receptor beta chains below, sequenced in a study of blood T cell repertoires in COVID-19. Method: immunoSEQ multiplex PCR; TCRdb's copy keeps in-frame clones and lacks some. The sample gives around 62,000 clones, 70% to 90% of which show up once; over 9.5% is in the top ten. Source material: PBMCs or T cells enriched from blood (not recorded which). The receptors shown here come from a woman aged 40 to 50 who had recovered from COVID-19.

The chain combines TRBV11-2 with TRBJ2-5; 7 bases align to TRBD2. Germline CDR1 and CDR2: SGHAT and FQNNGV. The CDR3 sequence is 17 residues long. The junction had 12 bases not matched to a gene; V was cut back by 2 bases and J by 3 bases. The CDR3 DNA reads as TGTGCCAGCAGCTTAACCGGGAGCGGGATATACGAAGAGACCCAGTACTTC. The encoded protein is CASSLTGSGIYEETQYF.

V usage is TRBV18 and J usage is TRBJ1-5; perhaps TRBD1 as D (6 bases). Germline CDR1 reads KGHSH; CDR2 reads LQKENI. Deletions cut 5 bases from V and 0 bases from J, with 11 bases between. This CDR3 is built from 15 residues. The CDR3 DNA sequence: TGTGCCAGCTCAAGGGGGGGGAATAGCAATCAGCCCCAGCATTTT. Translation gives CASSRGGNSNQPQHF.

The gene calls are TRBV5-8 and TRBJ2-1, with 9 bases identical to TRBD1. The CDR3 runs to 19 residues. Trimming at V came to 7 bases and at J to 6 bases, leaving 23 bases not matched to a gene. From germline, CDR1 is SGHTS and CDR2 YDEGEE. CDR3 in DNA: TGTGCCAGCCCCTATTGGACAGGGGAAGCTAGCGCCCCCACCAATGAGCAGTTCTTC. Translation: CASPYWTGEASAPTNEQFF.

CDR3 protein: CASSQELAGYTDTQYF. The DNA for the CDR3 is TGTGCCAGCAGCCAAGAGCTAGCGGGCTACACAGATACGCAGTATTTT. This sequence joins TRBV4-2 and TRBJ2-3; 8 nucleotides agree with TRBD2. Per germline, CDR1 LGHNA and CDR2 YNFKEQ. CDR3 length equals 16 residues. After removal of 0 bases from V and 2 bases from J, the junction contained 4 bases not matched to a gene.

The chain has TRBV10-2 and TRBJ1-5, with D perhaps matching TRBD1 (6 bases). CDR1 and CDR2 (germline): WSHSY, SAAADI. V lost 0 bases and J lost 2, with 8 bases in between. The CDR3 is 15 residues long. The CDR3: CASSESGHRNQPQHF. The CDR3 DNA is TGCGCCAGCAGTGAGTCGGGACACCGCAATCAGCCCCAGCATTTT.

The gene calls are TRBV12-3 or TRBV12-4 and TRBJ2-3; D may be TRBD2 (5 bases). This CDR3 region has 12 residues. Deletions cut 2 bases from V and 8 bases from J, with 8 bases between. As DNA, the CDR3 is TGTGCCAGCAGTTTAATCCGGGGTACGCAGTATTTT. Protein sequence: CASSLIRGTQYF.

The CDR3 region has the DNA TGTGCCAGCGCGGGATCCGAGCAGTACTTC. The encoded protein is CASAGSEQYF. J is TRBJ2-7 and V is TRBV11-2, with D maybe TRBD2 (6 bases). The CDR3 sequence is 10 residues long. Trimming took off 8 bases at V and 6 bases at J, with 8 bases between the two ends. CDR1 is SGHAT and CDR2 is FQNNGV in the germline V gene.

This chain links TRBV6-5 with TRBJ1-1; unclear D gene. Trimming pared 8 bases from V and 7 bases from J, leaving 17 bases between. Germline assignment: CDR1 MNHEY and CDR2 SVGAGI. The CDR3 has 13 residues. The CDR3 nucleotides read TGTGCCAGCCCCGGAGTCGGTTCGGGTGAAGCTTTCTTT. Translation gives CASPGVGSGEAFF.

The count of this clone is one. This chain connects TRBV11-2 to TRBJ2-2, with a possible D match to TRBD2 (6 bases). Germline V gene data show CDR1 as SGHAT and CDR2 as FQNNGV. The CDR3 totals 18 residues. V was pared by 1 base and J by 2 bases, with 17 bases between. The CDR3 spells CASSLGPAETSNTGELFF. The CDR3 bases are TGTGCCAGCAGCTTAGGCCCAGCGGAGACTAGTAACACCGGGGAGCTGTTTTTT. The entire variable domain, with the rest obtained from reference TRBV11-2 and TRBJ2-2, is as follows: EAGVAQSPRYKIIEKRQSVAFWCNPISGHATLYWYQQILGQGPKLLIQFQNNGVVDDSQLPKDRFSAERLKGVDSTLKIQPAKLEDSAVYLCASSLGPAETSNTGELFFGEGSRLTVL.

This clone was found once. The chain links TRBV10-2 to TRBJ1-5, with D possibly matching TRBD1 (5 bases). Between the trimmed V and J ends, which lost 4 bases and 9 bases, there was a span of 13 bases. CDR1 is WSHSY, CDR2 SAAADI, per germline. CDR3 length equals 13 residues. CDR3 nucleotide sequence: TGCGCCAGCAGTGGGAGGGCTGGGGGGCCCCAGCATTTT. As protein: CASSGRAGGPQHF.

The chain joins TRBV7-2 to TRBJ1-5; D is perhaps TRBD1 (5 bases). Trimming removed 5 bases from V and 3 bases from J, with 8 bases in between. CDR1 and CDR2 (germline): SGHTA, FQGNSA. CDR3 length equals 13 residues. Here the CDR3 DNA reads TGTGCCAGCAGCCAGGGATTCAATCAGCCCCAGCATTTT. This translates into CASSQGFNQPQHF. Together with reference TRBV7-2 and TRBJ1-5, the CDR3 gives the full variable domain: GAGVSQSPSNKVTEKGKDVELRCDPISGHTALYWYRQSLGQGLEFLIYFQGNSAPDKSGLPSDRFSAERTGGSVSTLTIQRTQQEDSAVYLCASSQGFNQPQHFGDGTRLSIL.

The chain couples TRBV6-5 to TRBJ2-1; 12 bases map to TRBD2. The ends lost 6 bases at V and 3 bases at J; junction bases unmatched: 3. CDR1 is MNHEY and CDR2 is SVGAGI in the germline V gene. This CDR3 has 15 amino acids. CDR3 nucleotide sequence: TGTGCCAGCAGCCGGACTAGCGGGGACTACAATGAGCAGTTCTTC. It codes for CASSRTSGDYNEQFF.